The sequence of this T cell receptor (beta chain) was determined in a study of T-cell reconstitution after alpha-beta-depleted transplantation in children. This clonotype was recorded many times. Germline CDR1 is SGHTA and CDR2 is FQGNSA. V lost 6 bases and J lost 5; bases outside the gene matches: 6. This CDR3 comprises 14 residues. The TCRbeta library incorporated unique molecular identifiers. TCRdb called the PCR reads again in MiXCR, with one record for every CDR3 protein. The table lists some 640,000 distinct CDR3 sequences, roughly 15% of them singletons. Specimen: PBMCs from the stem cell graft donor, collected from the stem cell graft. The chain recombines TRBV7-2 with TRBJ2-5, with TRBD2 matching over 10 bases. The clonotype originates from a human donor who donated a stem cell graft to a child with acute myeloid leukemia. This CDR3 is CASRPTSGVETQYF. In DNA form, the CDR3 reads TGTGCCAGCAGACCTACTAGCGGGGTTGAGACCCAGTACTTC.